The clone carrying this T cell receptor beta chain was counted a few times. No antigen is known for it. Trimming stripped 0 bases from V and 1 base from J, with 12 bases between. This CDR3 has 16 amino acids. Germline CDR1 reads LGHNA; CDR2 reads YSLEER. Normal lung was taken at the farthest possible site, at least 3 cm from tumour. DNA was extracted from unsorted cell suspensions stored frozen. Repertoires were generated with immunoSEQ multiplex PCR, while TCRdb's copy carries only in-frame clones and drops some. The table has several thousand clones, 60% to 85% seen once. This sample is drawn from a study of immune cell composition in non-small cell lung cancer. Study-level findings and limits: Overall clonality, unlike maximal tumour-associated clone frequency, did not predict TIL reactivity. Squamous carcinomas (around 80%) more often had tumour-associated clones >0.5% than adenocarcinomas (around 33%).

Sequenced input: non-adjacent lung tissue. The sequence was obtained from a human donor with non-small cell lung cancer. This chain joins TRBV4-3 and TRBJ1-1, with no clear D. CDR3 DNA: TGCGCCAGCAGCCAAGATCTCATGCGGCCGAACACTGAAGCTTTCTTT. This sequence encodes CASSQDLMRPNTEAFF.